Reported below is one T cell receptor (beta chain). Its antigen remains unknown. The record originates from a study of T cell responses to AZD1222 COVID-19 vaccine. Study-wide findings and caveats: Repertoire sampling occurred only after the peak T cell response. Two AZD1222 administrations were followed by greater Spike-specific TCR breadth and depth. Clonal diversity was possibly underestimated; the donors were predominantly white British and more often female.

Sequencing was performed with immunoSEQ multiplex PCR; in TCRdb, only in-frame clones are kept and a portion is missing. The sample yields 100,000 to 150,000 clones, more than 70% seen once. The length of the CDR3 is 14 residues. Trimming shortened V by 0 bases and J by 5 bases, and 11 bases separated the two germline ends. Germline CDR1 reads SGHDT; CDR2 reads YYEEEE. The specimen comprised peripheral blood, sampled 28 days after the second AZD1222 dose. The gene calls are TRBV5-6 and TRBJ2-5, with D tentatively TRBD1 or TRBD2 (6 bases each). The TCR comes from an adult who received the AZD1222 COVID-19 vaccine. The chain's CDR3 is CASSLDREEETQYF. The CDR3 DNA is TGTGCCAGCAGCTTGGACAGGGAGGAGGAGACCCAGTACTTC. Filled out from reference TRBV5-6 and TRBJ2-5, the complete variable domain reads DAGVTQSPTHLIKTRGQQVTLRCSPKSGHDTVSWYQQALGQGPQFIFQYYEEEERQRGNFPDRFSGHQFPNYSSELNVNALLLGDSALYLCASSLDREEETQYFGPGTRLLVL.